Below, 8 T cell receptor beta chains from the same sample are listed, as sequenced in a study of graft-versus-host responses after intestinal transplantation. The method was immunoSEQ multiplex PCR; TCRdb's version includes in-frame clones alone and lacks a portion of them. The profile shows under 20,000 clones, over 70% of them singletons. The sequencing used PBMCs, collected 14 days after transplant. The receptors come from a human patient who received an intestinal transplant, so some T cells may come from the graft donor.

The chain employs TRBV2 and TRBJ1-1, with TRBD1 matching over 10 bases. The J segment lost 1 base and the V segment lost 10 bases, leaving 18 bases of the junction unmatched. There are 18 residues in the CDR3. Germline CDR1 SNHLY, CDR2 FYNNEI. CDR3 amino acids: CATQGLTGTGDWNTEAFF. Here the CDR3 DNA reads TGTGCCACCCAGGGACTTACCGGGACAGGGGACTGGAACACTGAAGCTTTCTTT.

The chain is built from TRBV28 and TRBJ2-5; D remains unclear. There are 15 residues in the CDR3. The germline CDR1 and CDR2 sequences are MDHEN and SYDVKM. V was pared by 1 base and J by 1 base, with 10 bases between. The CDR3 DNA follows: TGTGCCAGCAGTTTATTTGGCGGCAGCCAAGAGACCCAGTACTTC. Its translation: CASSLFGGSQETQYF.

Points on this clone: Compared with germline, one end of the junction differs, possibly owing to a read error. V gene TRBV5-1 combines with J gene TRBJ2-3, with TRBD2 matching 7 bases. Germline CDR1 is SGHRS and CDR2 is YFSETQ. CDR3 length: 14 residues. In DNA form, the CDR3 reads TGCACCAGCAGCTTGGGAGGGGCCACAGATACGCAGTATTTT. Protein: CTSSLGGATDTQYF. The whole variable domain, filled in from reference TRBV5-1 and TRBJ2-3, reads KAGVTQTPRYLIKTRGQQVTLSCSPISGHRSVSWYQQTPGQGLQFLFEYFSETQRNKGNFPGRFSGRQFSNSRSEMNVSTLELGDSALYLCTSSLGGATDTQYFGPGTRLTVL.

The chain carries TRBV28 and TRBJ2-1, with D possibly TRBD2 on 5 matching bases. Between the trimmed V and J ends, which lost 4 bases and 1 base, there was a span of 5 bases. Germline CDR1 MDHEN, CDR2 SYDVKM. The CDR3 sequence is 13 residues long. The chain's CDR3 is CASSSGSYNEQFF. The CDR3 DNA reads as TGTGCCAGCAGTTCGGGATCCTACAATGAGCAGTTCTTC.

The rearrangement joins TRBV10-3 to TRBJ1-3, with a weak D call TRBD1 (5 bases). Trimming removed 0 bases at V and 3 bases at J, with 12 bases between. CDR1 ENHRY and CDR2 SYGVKD come from the germline V gene. This CDR3 is built from 16 residues. CDR3 residues: CAISESSGTYGNTIYF. The CDR3 DNA reads as TGTGCCATCAGTGAGTCAAGCGGGACGTATGGAAACACCATATATTTT.

The gene calls are TRBV7-9 and TRBJ2-6, with TRBD2 as a possible D gene (5 bases). This CDR3 comprises 17 residues. V gave up 4 bases and J gave up 2 bases, with 15 bases separating them. Germline V gene lookup returns CDR1 SEHNR and CDR2 FQNEAQ (reference sequence). The CDR3 loop is CASSSPENGAGANVLTF. DNA for the CDR3: TGTGCCAGCAGCTCCCCCGAGAACGGGGCTGGGGCCAACGTCCTGACTTTC. Filled out from reference TRBV7-9 and TRBJ2-6, the complete variable domain reads DTGVSQNPRHKITKRGQNVTFRCDPISEHNRLYWYRQTLGQGPEFLTYFQNEAQLEKSRLLSDRFSAERPKGSFSTLEIQRTEQGDSAMYLCASSSPENGAGANVLTFGAGSRLTVL.

This chain joins TRBV30 and TRBJ2-1, with unresolved D. V was cut by 0 bases and J by 0 bases, with 3 bases left in between. This CDR3 is 13 amino acids long. Germline loops: CDR1 GTSNPN, CDR2 SVGIG (reference sequence). CDR3 bases: TGTGCCTGGAGTGTTGGCTCCTACAATGAGCAGTTCTTC. It translates to CAWSVGSYNEQFF.

The chain links TRBV13 to TRBJ2-3, with D possibly matching TRBD1 (5 bases). Germline V CDR1 and CDR2: PRHDT, FYEKMQ (reference sequence). Deletions cut 3 bases from V and 0 bases from J, with 10 bases between. This CDR3 has 15 amino acids. The CDR3 protein is CASSFLTESTDTQYF. The CDR3 region has the DNA TGTGCCAGCAGCTTCTTGACAGAGAGCACAGATACGCAGTATTTT. Filled out from reference TRBV13 and TRBJ2-3, the complete variable domain reads AAGVIQSPRHLIKEKRETATLKCYPIPRHDTVYWYQQGPGQDPQFLISFYEKMQSDKGSIPDRFSAQQFSDYHSELNMSSLELGDSALYFCASSFLTESTDTQYFGPGTRLTVL.